One and the same sample provided the 23 T cell receptor beta chains below, sequenced in a study of OX40 agonist ivuxolimab in advanced cancers. Assay: immunoSEQ multiplex PCR; the TCRdb copy retains only in-frame clones and omits some. The sample lists 40,000 to 55,000 clones; 70% to 90% were seen once. Specimen: CD4+ or CD8+ T cells sorted from blood, collected in a trial of the OX40 agonist ivuxolimab. The source of these receptors is an adult with an advanced solid tumor such as melanoma, head and neck, liver or kidney cancer.

V is TRBV7-9 and J is TRBJ1-6, with D tentatively TRBD1 (5 bases). This CDR3 is 13 amino acids long. V was shortened by 6 bases and J by 8 bases, with 11 bases between the two germline ends. Germline V CDR1 and CDR2: SEHNR, FQNEAQ (reference sequence). CDR3 DNA sequence: TGTGCCAGCAGTCAGGGCTTAGATTCACCCCTCCACTTT. Protein product: CASSQGLDSPLHF.

The CDR3 coding sequence is TGTGCCAGCAGGTCAGGGTCCGGTAATGAAAAACTGTTTTTT. Protein product: CASRSGSGNEKLFF. This rearrangement joins TRBV6-5 to TRBJ1-4; D perhaps matches TRBD1 (5 bases). This CDR3 region has 14 residues. Trimming cost V 6 bases and J 4 bases, with 12 bases left between them. The germline gives CDR1 MNHEY, CDR2 SVGAGI.

J is TRBJ1-3 and V is TRBV18, with 8 bases lining up with TRBD1. There are 14 residues in the CDR3. With 3 bases clipped from V and 4 bases from J, the junction kept 2 bases outside the gene matches. Germline CDR1 KGHSH, CDR2 LQKENI. This CDR3 reads CASSPGTGGNTIYF. The CDR3 DNA follows: TGTGCCAGCTCACCCGGGACAGGCGGAAACACCATATATTTT.

The V call is TRBV18, the J call TRBJ1-5, with TRBD1 matching 7 bases. Germline CDR1 is KGHSH and CDR2 is LQKENI. After removal of 6 bases from V and 3 bases from J, the junction contained 5 bases not matched to a gene. This CDR3 has 14 residues. The CDR3 bases are TGTGCCAGCTCCCCCGACAGGGTCAATCAGCCCCAGCATTTT. Translating it yields CASSPDRVNQPQHF.

The CDR3 coding sequence is TGTGCCAGCTCCCGAGGACTAGCGCGCACAGATACGCAGTATTTT. As protein: CASSRGLARTDTQYF. The rearrangement uses TRBV18 and TRBJ2-3, with 9 bases that match TRBD2. This CDR3 region has 15 residues. The junction had 5 bases not matched to a gene; V was cut back by 6 bases and J by 1 base. Germline loops: CDR1 KGHSH, CDR2 LQKENI.

There are a few counts of this clone. The chain employs TRBV5-8 and TRBJ1-4; 8 bases agree with TRBD1. The CDR3 loop spans 17 amino acids. In germline, CDR1 is SGHTS, CDR2 YDEGEE. With V trimmed by 3 bases and J by 2 bases, 9 bases remained unmatched. This CDR3 is CASSYTGTGRTNEKLFF. The CDR3 DNA follows: TGTGCCAGCAGCTATACCGGGACAGGACGCACTAATGAAAAACTGTTTTTT.

The chain recombines TRBV11-2 with TRBJ2-5; possibly TRBD1 for D (6 bases). Trimming left V 0 bases short and J 3 bases short, with 14 bases between. The CDR3 has 16 residues. CDR1 and CDR2 (germline): SGHAT, FQNNGV. CDR3 protein: CASSLEGGGGKETQYF. The CDR3 DNA follows: TGTGCCAGCAGCTTAGAAGGCGGTGGGGGCAAAGAGACCCAGTACTTC.

This chain joins TRBV7-2 and TRBJ2-7, with D possibly TRBD2 on 5 matching bases. The CDR3 consists of 14 residues. Trimming left V 2 bases short and J 0 bases short, with 8 bases between. Germline CDR1 SGHTA, CDR2 FQGNSA. The CDR3 DNA is TGTGCCAGCAGCTTATATGGGAGCTCCTACGAGCAGTACTTC. Amino acids: CASSLYGSSYEQYF.

This chain links TRBV7-9 with TRBJ1-5; D remains ambiguous. The CDR3 has 15 amino acids. Per the germline V gene, CDR1 is SEHNR and CDR2 is FQNEAQ (reference sequence). Between the trimmed V and J ends, which lost 1 base and 0 bases, there was a span of 7 bases. Here the CDR3 reads CASSLGGYSNQPQHF. DNA of the CDR3: TGTGCCAGCAGCTTAGGGGGATATAGCAATCAGCCCCAGCATTTT.

J is TRBJ2-6 and V is TRBV6-9; 9 positions match TRBD2. Germline V gene lookup returns CDR1 MNHGY and CDR2 SVAAGI. The CDR3 length is 17 residues. Losses at the gene ends were 5 bases for V and 2 bases for J; bases not matched to a gene: 7. CDR3 residues: CASSGTSPRTGANVLTF. CDR3 coding DNA: TGTGCCAGCAGTGGGACTAGCCCAAGAACTGGGGCCAACGTCCTGACTTTC.

DNA of the CDR3: TGTGCCAGCAGCTTAGTCCCAAGCGTTTTGGAGACCCAGTACTTC. Protein sequence: CASSLVPSVLETQYF. This sequence joins TRBV7-2 and TRBJ2-5; no reliable D call. Trimming took 1 base from V and 5 from J, leaving 14 bases between them. Germline CDR1 SGHTA, CDR2 FQGNSA. CDR3 length: 15 amino acids. Full variable domain (rest looked up from reference TRBV7-2 and TRBJ2-5): GAGVSQSPSNKVTEKGKDVELRCDPISGHTALYWYRQSLGQGLEFLIYFQGNSAPDKSGLPSDRFSAERTGGSVSTLTIQRTQQEDSAVYLCASSLVPSVLETQYFGPGTRLLVL.

This chain joins TRBV7-6 and TRBJ2-3; no reliable D call. V lost 1 base to trimming and J lost 1 base, with 3 bases between them. The CDR3 length is 13 residues. CDR1 is SGHVS and CDR2 is FNYEAQ in the germline V gene. The CDR3 here is CASSLVGTDTQYF. CDR3 coding DNA: TGTGCCAGCAGCTTAGTGGGCACAGATACGCAGTATTTT. The complete variable domain, with remaining parts taken from reference TRBV7-6 and TRBJ2-3, reads GAGVSQSPRYKVTKRGQDVALRCDPISGHVSLYWYRQALGQGPEFLTYFNYEAQQDKSGLPNDRFSAERPEGSISTLTIQRTEQRDSAMYRCASSLVGTDTQYFGPGTRLTVL.

The chain couples TRBV27 to TRBJ2-5; D gene ambiguous. Per germline, CDR1 MNHEY and CDR2 SMNVEV (reference sequence). Trimming took 8 bases from V and 0 from J, leaving 7 bases between them. The CDR3 has 12 amino acids. Here the CDR3 reads CASGPYQETQYF. As DNA, the CDR3 is TGTGCCAGCGGCCCGTACCAAGAGACCCAGTACTTC.

The V call is TRBV5-4, the J call TRBJ1-3, with D perhaps matching TRBD1 (5 bases). V was shortened by 4 bases and J by 4 bases, with 12 bases between the two germline ends. The CDR3 sequence is 14 residues long. The germline gives CDR1 SGHNT, CDR2 YYREEE (reference sequence). This CDR3 is CASSVDRSGNTIYF. DNA of the CDR3: TGTGCCAGCAGCGTAGACAGATCCGGAAACACCATATATTTT. Variable domain in full (rest from reference TRBV5-4 and TRBJ1-3): ETGVTQSPTHLIKTRGQQVTLRCSSQSGHNTVSWYQQALGQGPQFIFQYYREEENGRGNFPPRFSGLQFPNYSSELNVNALELDDSALYLCASSVDRSGNTIYFGEGSWLTVV.

This chain uses TRBV30 with TRBJ2-7, with 14 bases aligning to TRBD2. CDR3 length: 17 residues. The ends lost 3 bases at V and 4 bases at J; junction bases unmatched: 11. CDR1 GTSNPN and CDR2 SVGIG come from the germline V gene (reference sequence). CDR3 sequence: CAWRERRGTSGSYEQYF. DNA for the CDR3: TGTGCCTGGAGGGAAAGACGCGGGACTAGCGGGAGTTACGAGCAGTACTTC.

CDR3 protein: CASSDRQLSNQPQHF. In nucleotides, the CDR3 is TGTGCCAGCAGTGACAGGCAGTTAAGCAATCAGCCCCAGCATTTT. The chain combines TRBV6-4 with TRBJ1-5; D uncertain. V lost 2 bases to trimming and J lost 1 base, with 9 bases between them. Per the germline V gene, CDR1 is MRHNA and CDR2 is SNTAGT. This CDR3 is built from 15 residues.

The V call is TRBV7-3, the J call TRBJ2-2, with D unresolved. The CDR3 totals 14 residues. Germline loops: CDR1 SGHTA, CDR2 FQGTGA. Trimming left V 3 bases short and J 1 base short, with 6 bases between. The CDR3 sequence is CASSFLENTGELFF. CDR3 coding DNA: TGTGCCAGCAGCTTTCTCGAGAACACCGGGGAGCTGTTTTTT. Full variable domain (outside the CDR3, taken from reference TRBV7-3 and TRBJ2-2): GAGVSQTPSNKVTEKGKYVELRCDPISGHTALYWYRQSLGQGPEFLIYFQGTGAADDSGLPNDRFFAVRPEGSVSTLKIQRTERGDSAVYLCASSFLENTGELFFGEGSRLTVL.

CDR3 DNA: TGTGCCAGCAGACCTACAGAGCATCAGCCCCAGCATTTT. Its protein product is CASRPTEHQPQHF. The chain couples TRBV2 to TRBJ1-5, with unresolved D. Germline CDR1 is SNHLY and CDR2 is FYNNEI. This CDR3 region has 13 residues. V was trimmed by 6 bases and J by 5 bases, leaving 11 bases between them.

For this clone: Within the sample, other DNA sequences also encode this same CDR3. The V call is TRBV6-5, the J call TRBJ1-3; TRBD1 is a possible D gene (5 bases). This CDR3 contains 13 residues. Germline V gene lookup returns CDR1 MNHEY and CDR2 SVGAGI. The V gene lost 6 bases and the J gene lost 4 bases, with 10 bases spanning the gap. For the CDR3, the DNA is TGTGCCAGCAGCCGGGGACGGGGAAACACCATATATTTT. Encoded protein: CASSRGRGNTIYF.

This chain uses TRBV9 with TRBJ2-2; possibly TRBD1 for D (5 bases). The V end was cut by 4 bases, the J end by 0 bases, with 16 bases between. The germline V gene has CDR1 SGDLS and CDR2 YYNGEE. This CDR3 has 17 amino acids. The CDR3 DNA sequence: TGTGCCAGCAGCCCATTCCACAGGACCACGAACACCGGGGAGCTGTTTTTT. It translates to CASSPFHRTTNTGELFF.

The rearrangement joins TRBV9 to TRBJ2-1; D is uncertain. The V end lost 0 bases, the J end lost 6 bases, and 16 bases lay between the germline ends. The CDR3 extends over 16 amino acids. Per the germline V gene, CDR1 is SGDLS and CDR2 is YYNGEE. This CDR3 reads CASSVGSPTVGNEQFF. DNA for the CDR3: TGTGCCAGCAGCGTAGGGTCTCCCACCGTTGGCAATGAGCAGTTCTTC. Looking up the rest from reference TRBV9 and TRBJ2-1 gives the full variable domain: DSGVTQTPKHLITATGQRVTLRCSPRSGDLSVYWYQQSLDQGLQFLIQYYNGEERAKGNILERFSAQQFPDLHSELNLSSLELGDSALYFCASSVGSPTVGNEQFFGPGTRLTVL.

The chain uses TRBV6-5 and TRBJ2-7, with D unresolved. The CDR3 length is 13 residues. V was trimmed by 3 bases and J by 1 base, leaving 7 bases between them. In germline, CDR1 is MNHEY, CDR2 SVGAGI. The CDR3 region has the DNA TGTGCCAGCAGTTATACAGAGTCCTACGAGCAGTACTTC. Protein product: CASSYTESYEQYF.

This chain uses TRBV4-1 with TRBJ2-2; a weak D match, TRBD1 (5 bases). CDR3 length: 17 amino acids. V lost 0 bases to trimming and J lost 2 bases, with 13 bases between them. The germline gives CDR1 MGHRA, CDR2 YSYEKL. CDR3 coding DNA: TGCGCCAGCAGCCAAGATCGAGGACACGGTAACACCGGGGAGCTGTTTTTT. Encoded protein: CASSQDRGHGNTGELFF.